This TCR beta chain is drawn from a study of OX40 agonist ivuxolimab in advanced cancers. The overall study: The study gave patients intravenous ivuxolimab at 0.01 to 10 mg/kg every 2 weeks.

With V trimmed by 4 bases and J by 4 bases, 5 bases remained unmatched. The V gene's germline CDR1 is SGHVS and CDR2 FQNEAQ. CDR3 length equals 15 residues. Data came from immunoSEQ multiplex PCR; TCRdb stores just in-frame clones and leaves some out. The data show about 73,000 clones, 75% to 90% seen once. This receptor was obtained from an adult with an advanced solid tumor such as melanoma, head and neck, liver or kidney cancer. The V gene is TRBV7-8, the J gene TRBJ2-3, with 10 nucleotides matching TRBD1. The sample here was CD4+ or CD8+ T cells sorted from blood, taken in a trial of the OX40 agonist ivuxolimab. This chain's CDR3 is CASSYRDRGPDTQYF. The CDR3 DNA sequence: TGTGCCAGCAGCTACCGGGACAGGGGCCCAGATACGCAGTATTTT. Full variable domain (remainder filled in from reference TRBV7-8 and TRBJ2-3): GAGVSQSPRYKVAKRGQDVALRCDPISGHVSLFWYQQALGQGPEFLTYFQNEAQLDKSGLPSDRFFAERPEGSVSTLKIQRTQQEDSAVYLCASSYRDRGPDTQYFGPGTRLTVL.